The 31 T cell receptor beta chains listed next were all sequenced from one sample in a study of shared clonotypes between healthy human individuals. Clones were sequenced by immunoSEQ multiplex PCR, and TCRdb holds only the in-frame ones, with some missing. Of 500,000 to 650,000 clones in the sample, about 80% were seen once. Sequenced sample: PBMCs. These TCRs come from a middle-aged woman in good health. Some clones in this sample may be carry-over from other donors' samples.

This clone occurred once. This chain links TRBV7-9 with TRBJ2-1; 10 bases map to TRBD2. With V trimmed by 5 bases and J by 7 bases, 5 bases remained unmatched. CDR1 is SEHNR and CDR2 is FQNEAQ in the germline V gene (reference sequence). The CDR3 covers 14 residues. CDR3 coding DNA: TGTGCCAGCAGCGCAGCGGGAGGGGAAAATGAGCAGTTCTTC. Protein: CASSAAGGENEQFF.

The gene calls are TRBV5-1 and TRBJ1-3; no clear D gene. Germline V gene data show CDR1 as SGHRS and CDR2 as YFSETQ. This CDR3 contains 15 residues. With 2 bases removed from V and 0 bases from J, the gap between germline ends came to 9 bases. In DNA form, the CDR3 reads TGCGCCAGCAGCTTAAGCAGAAGCTCTGGAAACACCATATATTTT. Its translation: CASSLSRSSGNTIYF.

The chain couples TRBV13 to TRBJ2-3, with TRBD2 as a possible D gene (6 bases). Germline V CDR1 and CDR2: PRHDT, FYEKMQ (reference sequence). The V end lost 4 bases, the J end lost 0 bases, and 11 bases lay between the germline ends. The CDR3 covers 15 residues. CDR3 DNA: TGTGCCAGCAGCTACGGAGCGGGTAGCACAGATACGCAGTATTTT. Its translation: CASSYGAGSTDTQYF.

About this clone: The same CDR3 also results from other DNA sequences found in this sample. This chain connects TRBV19 to TRBJ2-2, with 7 bases lining up with TRBD2. The CDR3 spans 14 residues. The germline CDR1 and CDR2 sequences are LNHDA and SQIVND (reference sequence). Losses at the gene ends were 2 bases for V and 6 bases for J; bases not matched to a gene: 3. CDR3 sequence reads: CASSIPGLAGELFF. CDR3 nucleotide sequence: TGTGCCAGTAGTATACCCGGACTAGCCGGGGAGCTGTTTTTT.

With regard to this clone: One end of the junction fails to match germline, which may point to a read error. CDR3 DNA sequence: TGTGCCAGCAGTCCTGGGACAGGGCCGGACTTC. Its translation: CASSPGTGPDF. The rearrangement joins TRBV2 to TRBJ2-5; 9 positions match TRBD1. The CDR3 length is 11 residues. In germline, CDR1 is SNHLY, CDR2 FYNNEI.

The chain carries TRBV7-2 and TRBJ1-1; D perhaps matches TRBD1 (6 bases). The CDR3 contains 16 residues. V gave up 5 bases and J gave up 4 bases, with 20 bases separating them. Germline CDR1 reads SGHTA; CDR2 reads FQGNSA. CDR3 protein: CASSPTGTKGSTEAFF. In nucleotides, the CDR3 is TGTGCCAGCAGCCCCACCGGGACAAAGGGAAGCACTGAAGCTTTCTTT.

This clone was seen only a few times. The rearrangement uses TRBV9 and TRBJ1-5; no definite D call. This CDR3 comprises 13 residues. Germline CDR1 reads SGDLS; CDR2 reads YYNGEE. Trimming took 0 bases from V and 5 from J, leaving 6 bases between them. The CDR3 region has the DNA TGTGCCAGCAGCGTAGACGCTCATCAGCCCCAGCATTTT. It encodes CASSVDAHQPQHF.

The rearrangement uses TRBV7-9 and TRBJ1-1, with 9 bases aligning to TRBD1. CDR3 length: 15 amino acids. Germline V gene lookup returns CDR1 SEHNR and CDR2 FQNEAQ (reference sequence). Trimming cost V 4 bases and J 0 bases; bases outside gene matches: 3. CDR3 sequence (DNA): TGTGCCAGCAGCTCGTGGACAGGGGTGAACACTGAAGCTTTCTTT. Protein sequence: CASSSWTGVNTEAFF.

This clone was counted only a few times. The V and J genes are TRBV19 and TRBJ1-4; 7 nucleotides agree with TRBD1. There are 18 residues in the CDR3. The ends lost 3 bases at V and 7 bases at J; junction bases unmatched: 17. Germline loops: CDR1 LNHDA, CDR2 SQIVND (reference sequence). CDR3 loop: CASSIPDRTHARGEKLFF. The DNA of the CDR3 is TGTGCCAGTAGTATCCCGGACAGGACGCACGCGAGAGGTGAAAAACTGTTTTTT.

This clone has only one observation. The chain uses TRBV5-1 and TRBJ2-7; D is unresolved. The V gene lost 4 bases and the J gene lost 1 base, with 6 bases spanning the gap. Germline V CDR1 and CDR2: SGHRS, YFSETQ. This CDR3 is 12 amino acids long. In DNA form, the CDR3 reads TGCGCCAGCAGCATGGAGTCCTACGAGCAGTACTTC. It yields the protein CASSMESYEQYF.

The V call is TRBV28, the J call TRBJ2-7; TRBD2 might be the D (5 bases). Trimming stripped 5 bases from V and 6 bases from J, with 11 bases between. CDR3 length: 12 amino acids. Germline V CDR1 and CDR2: MDHEN, SYDVKM. As DNA, the CDR3 is TGTGCCAGCAGTCCCCCGGGATTCGAGCAGTACTTC. Its translation is CASSPPGFEQYF.

In regard to this clone: The same CDR3 arises from other DNA sequences in this sample as well. The genes are TRBV18 and TRBJ2-5; the D gene is possibly TRBD1 (6 bases). V was cut by 3 bases and J by 2 bases, with 7 bases left in between. CDR3 size: 13 residues. Looked up from germline, CDR1 is KGHSH and CDR2 is LQKENI. The CDR3 DNA is TGTGCCAGCTCACCTGGGACACAAGAGACCCAGTACTTC. Translating it yields CASSPGTQETQYF.

The rearrangement links TRBV28 to TRBJ2-4; 9 bases fit TRBD1. Trimming took 8 bases from V and 5 from J; bases not matched to a gene: 10. This CDR3 is built from 15 residues. The germline gives CDR1 MDHEN, CDR2 SYDVKM. CDR3 region: CASQPPGTGQNIQYF. In DNA, the CDR3 is TGTGCCAGCCAGCCCCCAGGGACAGGGCAAAACATTCAGTACTTC.

The V gene is TRBV11-2, the J gene TRBJ2-3; 7 nucleotides line up with TRBD1. The germline CDR1 and CDR2 sequences are SGHAT and FQNNGV. CDR3 length equals 16 residues. Germline trimming cut 7 bases from V and 0 bases from J; bases unmatched to any gene: 10. For the CDR3, the DNA is TGTGCCAGCACCTCTTGGGGACAGACTAGCACAGATACGCAGTATTTT. As protein: CASTSWGQTSTDTQYF.

V and J are TRBV27 and TRBJ1-6; no firm D call. The CDR3 consists of 15 residues. Germline V lookup: CDR1 MNHEY, CDR2 SMNVEV (reference sequence). Trimming took off 4 bases at V and 13 bases at J, with 20 bases between the two ends. CDR3 protein: CASSSYPTQFVPLHF. Here the CDR3 DNA reads TGTGCCAGCAGTTCCTACCCGACACAATTCGTCCCCCTCCACTTT.

This chain links TRBV7-3 with TRBJ2-4; possible D gene TRBD1, 6 bases. V was shortened by 5 bases and J by 9 bases, with 14 bases between the two germline ends. Looked up from germline, CDR1 is SGHTA and CDR2 is FQGTGA. The CDR3 sequence is 13 residues long. Here the CDR3 reads CASSAAQGTIQYF. In DNA form, the CDR3 reads TGTGCCAGCAGCGCGGCTCAGGGGACCATTCAGTACTTC.

V is TRBV9 and J is TRBJ1-1; possible D gene TRBD1, 5 bases. The germline V gene has CDR1 SGDLS and CDR2 YYNGEE. The CDR3 is made up of 14 amino acids. V was shortened by 2 bases and J by 7 bases, with 15 bases between the two germline ends. The CDR3 DNA reads TGTGCCAGCAGCGTTGCCAGGGTTGACGGTGAAGCTTTCTTT. Translating it yields CASSVARVDGEAFF. The variable domain in full, with the rest retrieved from reference TRBV9 and TRBJ1-1, is DSGVTQTPKHLITATGQRVTLRCSPRSGDLSVYWYQQSLDQGLQFLIQYYNGEERAKGNILERFSAQQFPDLHSELNLSSLELGDSALYFCASSVARVDGEAFFGQGTRLTVV.

The chain has TRBV28 and TRBJ2-5, with 12 nucleotides matching TRBD2. Germline loops: CDR1 MDHEN, CDR2 SYDVKM. Trimming at V came to 8 bases and at J to 4 bases, leaving 11 bases not matched to a gene. This CDR3 has 16 residues. The CDR3 here is CASSPGLAGLGETQYF. The CDR3 nucleotides read TGTGCCAGCTCTCCCGGACTAGCGGGACTGGGAGAGACCCAGTACTTC.

The genes are TRBV5-1 and TRBJ2-2; TRBD2 aligns across 9 bases. Germline V gives CDR1 SGHRS, CDR2 YFSETQ. V shed 4 bases and J 2 bases; nucleotides not matched to a gene: 9. This CDR3 is built from 17 residues. The CDR3 reads CASSPAVAGENTGELFF. CDR3 sequence (DNA): TGCGCCAGCAGCCCGGCCGTAGCGGGAGAAAACACCGGGGAGCTGTTTTTT.

This clone was counted only a few times. The rearrangement uses TRBV28 and TRBJ2-3; TRBD1 aligns across 8 bases. The CDR3 contains 14 residues. V dropped 6 bases and J dropped 7; count of bases not matched to a gene: 9. The germline gives CDR1 MDHEN, CDR2 SYDVKM. The CDR3 region has the DNA TGTGCCAGCAGCCGTGGACAGGGTAGAAATACGCAGTATTTT. This codes for CASSRGQGRNTQYF.

The chain joins TRBV5-6 to TRBJ2-5; the D gene is possibly TRBD1 (5 bases). The CDR3 contains 15 residues. V lost 3 bases and J 1 base, leaving 13 bases between the germline ends. CDR1 SGHDT and CDR2 YYEEEE come from the germline V gene. In DNA form, the CDR3 reads TGTGCCAGCAGCTCGCTACAGGAGTTCCAAGAGACCCAGTACTTC. It is translated as CASSSLQEFQETQYF.

The gene calls are TRBV28 and TRBJ1-4; D is uncertain. The CDR3 runs 15 residues. Germline CDR1 reads MDHEN; CDR2 reads SYDVKM. Trimming pared 3 bases from V and 7 bases from J, leaving 15 bases between. The DNA for the CDR3 is TGTGCCAGCAGTTTCCCGACGAATACCGGTGAAAAACTGTTTTTT. Amino acid sequence: CASSFPTNTGEKLFF. The full variable domain, its missing parts supplied by reference TRBV28 and TRBJ1-4, is DVKVTQSSRYLVKRTGEKVFLECVQDMDHENMFWYRQDPGLGLRLIYFSYDVKMKEKGDIPEGYSVSREKKERFSLILESASTNQTSMYLCASSFPTNTGEKLFFGSGTQLSVL.

This chain connects TRBV11-2 to TRBJ2-7; D is tentatively TRBD1 or TRBD2 (5 bases each). The CDR3 extends over 14 amino acids. Germline loops: CDR1 SGHAT, CDR2 FQNNGV. The V gene lost 5 bases and the J gene lost 5 bases, with 16 bases spanning the gap. Here the CDR3 DNA reads TGTGCCAGCAGCCCGGGACGGGCTCTCCACGAGCAGTACTTC. Translated: CASSPGRALHEQYF. Variable domain in full (rest from reference TRBV11-2 and TRBJ2-7): EAGVAQSPRYKIIEKRQSVAFWCNPISGHATLYWYQQILGQGPKLLIQFQNNGVVDDSQLPKDRFSAERLKGVDSTLKIQPAKLEDSAVYLCASSPGRALHEQYFGPGTRLTVT.

This clone showed up just once. The chain recombines TRBV6-5 with TRBJ1-3; no firm D call. Per germline, CDR1 MNHEY and CDR2 SVGAGI. Trimming stripped 4 bases from V and 11 bases from J, with 18 bases between. The length of the CDR3 is 14 residues. The chain's CDR3 is CASSSPQAPSAIYF. In nucleotides, the CDR3 is TGTGCCAGCAGTTCCCCCCAGGCGCCGTCCGCCATATATTTT.

On this clone: At one boundary the junction diverges from the germline segment, which might be a read error. This chain links TRBV6-1 with TRBJ1-2; TRBD1 matches at 10 bases. From germline, CDR1 is MNHNS and CDR2 SASEGT. CDR3 length equals 13 residues. This CDR3 is CAISESGQGGYTF. DNA for the CDR3: TGTGCCATCAGTGAGTCGGGACAGGGGGGCTACACCTTC.

V is TRBV5-1 and J is TRBJ2-2; maybe TRBD1 (8 bases). The CDR3 consists of 17 residues. CDR1 is SGHRS, CDR2 YFSETQ, per germline. The ends were cut back, 2 bases at V and 4 bases at J, with 18 bases in the middle. The CDR3 protein is CASSFPPTGGATGELFF. Written as DNA, the CDR3 is TGCGCCAGCAGCTTCCCACCTACAGGGGGGGCCACCGGGGAGCTGTTTTTT.

The V gene is TRBV5-1, the J gene TRBJ2-7; 7 bases are a match to TRBD1. CDR3 size: 22 residues. V was pared by 4 bases and J by 4 bases, with 32 bases of the junction left unmatched. Germline V CDR1 and CDR2: SGHRS, YFSETQ. The CDR3 region is CASSRPTPDRVSYPLVNYEQYF. For the CDR3, the DNA is TGCGCCAGCAGCAGACCCACCCCAGACAGGGTTTCCTACCCCTTGGTAAATTACGAGCAGTACTTC.

The chain carries TRBV30 and TRBJ2-1; TRBD2 aligns across 9 bases. Germline V gene sequence: CDR1 GTSNPN, CDR2 SVGIG (reference sequence). This CDR3 has 15 residues. With V trimmed by 3 bases and J by 3 bases, 6 bases remained unmatched. The CDR3 protein is CAWRFGTSLYNEQFF. The CDR3 DNA sequence: TGTGCCTGGAGATTCGGGACTAGCCTCTACAATGAGCAGTTCTTC.

This chain links TRBV7-6 with TRBJ2-1; TRBD2 aligns across 7 bases. Germline V gene data show CDR1 as SGHVS and CDR2 as FNYEAQ. The CDR3 is 15 amino acids. V was clipped by 2 bases and J by 4 bases; unmatched bases: 5. CDR3 sequence: CASSLNSGRYNEQFF. The CDR3, as DNA: TGTGCCAGCAGCTTAAATAGCGGGCGTTACAATGAGCAGTTCTTC.

This chain joins TRBV4-3 and TRBJ2-3; 14 bases are shared with TRBD2. Trimming cost V 5 bases and J 1 base; bases outside gene matches: 14. This CDR3 spans 20 amino acids. Germline lookup yields CDR1 LGHNA and CDR2 YSLEER. The CDR3 loop is CASSAPTSGRAGAGTDTQYF. The CDR3 DNA follows: TGCGCCAGCAGCGCCCCGACTAGCGGGAGGGCCGGAGCCGGCACAGATACGCAGTATTTT.

The chain recombines TRBV6-5 with TRBJ2-7; TRBD1 might be the D (6 bases). The V gene lost 0 bases and the J gene lost 2 bases, with 14 bases spanning the gap. Germline loops: CDR1 MNHEY, CDR2 SVGAGI. This CDR3 comprises 16 residues. The CDR3 is CASSYSSDSQTYEQYF. CDR3 in DNA: TGTGCCAGCAGTTACTCCTCGGACAGCCAAACCTACGAGCAGTACTTC.